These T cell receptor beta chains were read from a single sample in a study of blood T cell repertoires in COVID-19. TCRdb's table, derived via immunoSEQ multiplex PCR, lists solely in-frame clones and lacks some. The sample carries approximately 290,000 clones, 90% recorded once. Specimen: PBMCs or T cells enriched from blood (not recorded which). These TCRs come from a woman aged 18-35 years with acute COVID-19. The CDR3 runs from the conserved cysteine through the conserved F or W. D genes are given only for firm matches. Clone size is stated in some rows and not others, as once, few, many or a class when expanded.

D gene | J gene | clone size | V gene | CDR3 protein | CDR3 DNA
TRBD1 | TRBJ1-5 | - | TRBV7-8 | CASSTATAGGLSF | TGTGCCAGCAGCACAGCCACGGCAGGGGGCCTTTCATTT
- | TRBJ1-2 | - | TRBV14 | CASSKLVDGYTF | TGTGCCAGCAGTAAGTTAGTCGATGGCTACACCTTC
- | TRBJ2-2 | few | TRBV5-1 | CASRLQKPQGGTGELFF | TGCGCCAGCAGATTGCAAAAGCCGCAGGGAGGTACCGGGGAGCTGTTTTTT
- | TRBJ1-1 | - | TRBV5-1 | CASSPLQGGGEAFF | TGCGCCAGCAGCCCACTTCAGGGAGGGGGTGAAGCTTTCTTT
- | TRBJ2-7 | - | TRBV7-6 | CASSPIGGGPGEQYF | TGTGCCAGCAGCCCTATAGGGGGGGGCCCCGGGGAGCAGTACTTC
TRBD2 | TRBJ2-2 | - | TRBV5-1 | CASSLALLAGSMTGELFF | TGCGCCAGCAGCTTGGCTTTATTAGCGGGATCGATGACCGGGGAGCTGTTTTTT
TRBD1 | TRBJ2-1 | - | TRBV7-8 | CASSRHSPDRGTYNEQFF | TGTGCCAGCAGCCGCCACTCGCCGGACAGGGGGACCTACAATGAGCAGTTCTTC
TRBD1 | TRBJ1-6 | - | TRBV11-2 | CASSSRPQGARSPLHF | TGTGCCAGCAGCTCGCGCCCACAGGGGGCGAGGTCACCCCTCCACTTT
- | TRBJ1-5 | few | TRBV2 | CASSGTAANQPQHF | TGTGCCAGCAGTGGGACAGCAGCCAATCAGCCCCAGCATTTT
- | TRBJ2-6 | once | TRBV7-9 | CAIASSGANVLTF | TGTGCCATAGCTAGCTCTGGGGCCAACGTCCTGACTTTC
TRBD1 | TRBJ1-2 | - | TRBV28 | CASSLDRGRDYGYTF | TGTGCCAGCAGCTTGGACAGGGGGCGAGACTATGGCTACACCTTC
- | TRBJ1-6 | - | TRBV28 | CASSRTATRSYNSPLHF | TGTGCCAGCAGTCGGACAGCTACCCGCTCCTATAATTCACCCCTCCACTTT
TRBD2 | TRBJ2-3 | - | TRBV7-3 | CASSQSGARADTQYF | TGTGCCAGCAGCCAAAGCGGGGCGAGGGCAGATACGCAGTATTTT
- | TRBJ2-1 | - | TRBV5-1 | CASSLGLTSYNEQFF | TGCGCCAGCAGCCTAGGACTGACGTCCTACAATGAGCAGTTCTTC
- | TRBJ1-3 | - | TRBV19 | CASGQGINGGNTIYF | TGTGCCAGTGGGCAGGGGATTAATGGTGGAAACACCATATATTTT
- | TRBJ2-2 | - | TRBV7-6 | CASSAGGGASTGELFF | TGTGCCAGCAGCGCGGGCGGAGGGGCGTCGACCGGGGAGCTGTTTTTT
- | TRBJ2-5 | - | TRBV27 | CASSLSGRQETQYF | TGTGCCAGCAGTTTATCAGGGAGGCAAGAGACCCAGTACTTC
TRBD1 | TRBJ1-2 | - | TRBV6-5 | CASIARARGDGYTF | TGTGCCAGCATTGCTCGGGCCAGGGGGGATGGCTACACCTTC
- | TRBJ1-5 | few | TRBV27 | CASRQGSRAQPQHF | TGTGCCTCCCGGCAGGGGAGTAGGGCTCAGCCCCAGCATTTT
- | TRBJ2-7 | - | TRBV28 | CASSLRLYEQYF | TGTGCCAGCAGTTTGCGGCTTTACGAGCAGTACTTC
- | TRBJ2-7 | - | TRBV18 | CASSLSGGGYEQYF | TGTGCCAGCTCACTGTCGGGGGGCGGCTACGAGCAGTACTTC
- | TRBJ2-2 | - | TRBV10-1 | CASISGDSPNTGELFF | TGCGCCAGCATAAGTGGTGACAGCCCGAACACCGGGGAGCTGTTTTTT